The source of this T cell receptor (beta chain) is a study of blood T cells in healthy people across ages. General study findings and limits: Per million T cells, TCR beta diversity dropped about linearly as age rose.

As to this clonotype: Its antigen is not identified.

In germline, CDR1 is SNHLY, CDR2 FYNNEI. V lost 3 bases and J 4 bases, leaving 15 bases between the germline ends. The CDR3 loop spans 15 amino acids. A J-beta primer mix and a sample-barcoded 5' primer were used in a second PCR of roughly 6 to 11 cycles. MiXCR, applied by TCRdb to the 5' RACE reads, yields one record per CDR3 protein. The repertoire holds roughly 900,000 distinct CDR3 sequences, 48% seen once, with about an eighth in the top ten. What was sequenced was blood. V gene TRBV2 combines with J gene TRBJ1-2; D remains ambiguous. The TCR sequence derives from a man aged 30 to 45 in good health. In DNA form, the CDR3 reads TGTGCCAGCAGTGATGGGCAGGCAGTTATCTATGGCTACACCTTC. The encoded protein is CASSDGQAVIYGYTF.